This T cell receptor beta chain comes out of a study of cytomegalovirus exposure and HLA in healthy donors. PCR used 60 Vbeta primers and 13 Jbeta primers. Some clones are missing from TCRdb's copy, which holds only in-frame ones; the method was immunoSEQ multiplex PCR. This table holds 110,000 to 150,000 clones, approximately 83% found once. Germline CDR1 reads MNHEY; CDR2 reads SVGAGI. The V end lost 5 bases, the J end lost 5 bases, and 10 bases lay between the germline ends. CDR3 length: 13 amino acids. A remark on this clone: Its antigen is still unknown.

Though probably carrying unrecorded immune exposures, donors were nominally healthy at sampling. General study points: Cytomegalovirus association was assigned to about 150 TCR beta chains. The authors later found TCR association rates varying by HLA locus, with DRB1 most and HLA-C fewest.

The origin of this receptor is a woman in her forties in good health and CMV-seronegative. The sequenced sample consisted of PBMCs. The J gene is TRBJ1-5, the V gene TRBV6-5; a possible D gene is TRBD1 (5 bases). The CDR3 DNA reads as TGTGCCAGCAGTGACGGGGGTCATCAGCCCCAGCATTTT. It translates to CASSDGGHQPQHF.